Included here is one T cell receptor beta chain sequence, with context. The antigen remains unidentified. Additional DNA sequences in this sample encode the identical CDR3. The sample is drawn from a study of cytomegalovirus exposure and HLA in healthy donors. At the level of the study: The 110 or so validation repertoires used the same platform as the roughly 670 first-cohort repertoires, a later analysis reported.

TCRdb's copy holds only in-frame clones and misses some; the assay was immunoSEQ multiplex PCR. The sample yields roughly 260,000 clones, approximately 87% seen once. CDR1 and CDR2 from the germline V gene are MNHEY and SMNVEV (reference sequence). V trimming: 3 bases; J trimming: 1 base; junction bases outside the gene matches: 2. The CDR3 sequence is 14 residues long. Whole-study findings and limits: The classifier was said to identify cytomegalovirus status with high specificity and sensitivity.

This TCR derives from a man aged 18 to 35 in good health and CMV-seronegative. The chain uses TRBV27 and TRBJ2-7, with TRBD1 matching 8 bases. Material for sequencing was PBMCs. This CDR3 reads CASSFRDRSYEQYF. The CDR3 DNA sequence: TGTGCCAGCAGTTTTAGGGACAGGTCCTACGAGCAGTACTTC.